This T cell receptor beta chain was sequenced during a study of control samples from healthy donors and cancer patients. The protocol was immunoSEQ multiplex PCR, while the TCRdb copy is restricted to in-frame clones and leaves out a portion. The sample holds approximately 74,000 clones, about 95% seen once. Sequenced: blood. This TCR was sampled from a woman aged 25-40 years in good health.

CDR3 DNA: TGTGCCAGTAGAACCGAGGCAAGGGCCTATGGCTACACCTTC. Its translation is CASRTEARAYGYTF. The chain recombines TRBV19 with TRBJ1-2; D gene uncertain. The germline gives CDR1 LNHDA, CDR2 SQIVND (reference sequence). V dropped 6 bases and J dropped 4 bases, with 15 bases sitting between them. This CDR3 has 14 amino acids.